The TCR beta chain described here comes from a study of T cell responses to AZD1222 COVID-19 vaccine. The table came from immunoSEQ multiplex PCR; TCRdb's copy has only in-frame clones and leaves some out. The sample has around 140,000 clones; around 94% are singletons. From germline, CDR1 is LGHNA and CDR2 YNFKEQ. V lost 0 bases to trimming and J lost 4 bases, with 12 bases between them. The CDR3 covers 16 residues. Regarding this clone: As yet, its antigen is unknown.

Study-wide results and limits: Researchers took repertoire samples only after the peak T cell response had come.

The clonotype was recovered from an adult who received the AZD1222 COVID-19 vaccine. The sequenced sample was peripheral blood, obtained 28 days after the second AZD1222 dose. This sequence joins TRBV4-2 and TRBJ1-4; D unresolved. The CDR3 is CASSQDRRKDNEKLFF. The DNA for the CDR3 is TGTGCCAGCAGCCAAGATCGGCGAAAAGATAATGAAAAACTGTTTTTT.